Below, 30 T cell receptor beta chains from the same sample are listed, as sequenced in a study of T cell responses to AZD1222 COVID-19 vaccine. Profiled with immunoSEQ multiplex PCR; TCRdb holds only in-frame clones, not every one. The data show approximately 130,000 clones, roughly 89% seen once. The sequences come from peripheral blood, collected on day 0 of AZD1222 vaccination. The receptors come from an adult in good health.

The V call is TRBV20-1, the J call TRBJ1-1; D possibly corresponds to TRBD1 (5 bases). Trimming stripped 6 bases from V and 11 bases from J, with 16 bases between. This CDR3 is 11 amino acids long. Germline CDR1 reads DFQATT; CDR2 reads SNEGSKA (reference sequence). The CDR3 protein is CSASGGLRAFF. The CDR3 bases are TGCAGTGCCAGCGGGGGACTACGGGCTTTCTTT.

The chain has TRBV12-2 and TRBJ2-4; no DNA check was done on the table's D call, TRBD2. TRBV12-2 is a recognized pseudogene. This CDR3 is built from 13 residues. The CDR3 protein is CASPREGWNIQYF. CDR3 DNA: TGTGCAAGTCCGCGGGAGGGCTGGAACATTCAGTACTTC.

The chain links TRBV2 to TRBJ1-2; D possibly corresponds to TRBD1 (5 bases). CDR1 is SNHLY and CDR2 is FYNNEI in the germline V gene. The CDR3 has 13 amino acids. The germline V and J ends were trimmed by 4 bases and 4 bases, with 10 bases remaining between them. CDR3 amino acids: CASSVTDSYGYTF. CDR3 bases: TGTGCCAGCAGTGTGACCGACAGCTATGGCTACACCTTC.

The chain carries TRBV29-1 and TRBJ1-4; the D is unclear. The CDR3 spans 12 residues. The ends were cut back, 7 bases at V and 5 bases at J, with 11 bases in the middle. Germline CDR1 reads SQVTM; CDR2 reads ANQGSEA. The CDR3 spells CSAISENEKLFF. The CDR3 nucleotides read TGCAGCGCTATATCTGAGAATGAAAAACTGTTTTTT.

As concerns this clone: The junction departs from germline at one end; a sequencing error may be responsible. This rearrangement joins TRBV9 to TRBJ2-3, with D perhaps matching TRBD2 (6 bases). Germline CDR1 SGDLS, CDR2 YYNGEE. The CDR3 has 12 amino acids. This CDR3 reads CASSPRPGLLHF. The DNA for the CDR3 is TGTGCCAGCAGCCCCCGACCGGGACTTCTTCATTTT. Complete variable domain (other parts from reference TRBV9 and TRBJ2-3): DSGVTQTPKHLITATGQRVTLRCSPRSGDLSVYWYQQSLDQGLQFLIQYYNGEERAKGNILERFSAQQFPDLHSELNLSSLELGDSALYFCASSPRPGLLHFGPGTRLTVL.

The chain uses TRBV30 and TRBJ1-4; TRBD1 might be the D (6 bases). This CDR3 spans 18 amino acids. The germline CDR1 and CDR2 sequences are GTSNPN and SVGIG (reference sequence). V was shortened by 1 base and J by 5 bases, with 23 bases between the two germline ends. CDR3 residues: CAWSGGHRTGHKNEKLFF. Here the CDR3 DNA reads TGTGCCTGGAGTGGGGGCCACAGAACGGGACATAAAAATGAAAAACTGTTTTTT.

This rearrangement joins TRBV27 to TRBJ2-7; no clear D gene. This CDR3 spans 11 amino acids. Trimming cost V 6 bases and J 3 bases, with 6 bases left between them. CDR1 MNHEY and CDR2 SMNVEV come from the germline V gene (reference sequence). The CDR3 protein is CASSNGYEQYF. The CDR3 DNA reads as TGTGCCAGCAGCAACGGCTACGAGCAGTACTTC.

A remark on this clone: Different DNA sequences within this sample yield the same CDR3. The chain employs TRBV30 and TRBJ1-5; tentative D call: TRBD1 (5 bases). Germline CDR1 is GTSNPN and CDR2 is SVGIG (reference sequence). The V end lost 1 base, the J end lost 4 bases, and 8 bases lay between the germline ends. The CDR3 length is 13 residues. The CDR3 reads CAWSATANQPQHF. Here the CDR3 DNA reads TGTGCCTGGAGTGCGACAGCAAATCAGCCCCAGCATTTT.

This chain joins TRBV7-9 and TRBJ1-6, with a possible D match to TRBD1 (6 bases). Looked up from germline, CDR1 is SEHNR and CDR2 is FQNEAQ (reference sequence). The CDR3 sequence is 17 residues long. V was pared by 5 bases and J by 8 bases, with 22 bases between. The CDR3 DNA sequence: TGTGCCAGCAGCCCCTGGGGAGGGGGGGCAACATATTCACCCCTCCACTTT. Amino acid sequence: CASSPWGGGATYSPLHF.

The chain joins TRBV7-9 to TRBJ1-4; the D gene is possibly TRBD1 (5 bases). Germline V gene lookup returns CDR1 SEHNR and CDR2 FQNEAQ (reference sequence). V lost 7 bases, J lost 4 bases, and 13 bases lay in between. The CDR3 has 14 amino acids. As DNA, the CDR3 is TGTGCCAGCACCATCAGGGACGGTAATGAAAAACTGTTTTTT. Amino acid sequence: CASTIRDGNEKLFF.

V and J are TRBV6-6 and TRBJ1-6; D ambiguous. CDR3 length equals 14 residues. The V gene lost 7 bases and the J gene lost 0 bases, with 7 bases spanning the gap. Germline CDR1 MNHNY, CDR2 SVGAGI (reference sequence). CDR3 DNA: TGTGCCAGCAAGTTAAGCTCCTATAATTCACCCCTCCACTTT. This translates into CASKLSSYNSPLHF.

V and J are TRBV5-6 and TRBJ1-1; 8 bases line up with TRBD1. CDR1 SGHDT and CDR2 YYEEEE come from the germline V gene. V lost 6 bases and J lost 1; bases outside the gene matches: 2. CDR3 length equals 13 residues. The CDR3 nucleotides read TGTGCCAGCAAGGGACAGGCGAACACTGAAGCTTTCTTT. As protein: CASKGQANTEAFF.

This rearrangement joins TRBV19 to TRBJ1-4; D call uncertain. The V end lost 7 bases, the J end lost 1 base, and 7 bases lay between the germline ends. From germline, CDR1 is LNHDA and CDR2 SQIVND (reference sequence). This CDR3 region has 13 residues. In DNA form, the CDR3 reads TGTGCCAGTACGGGGATAACTAATGAAAAACTGTTTTTT. This encodes CASTGITNEKLFF. Full variable domain (rest looked up from reference TRBV19 and TRBJ1-4): DGGITQSPKYLFRKEGQNVTLSCEQNLNHDAMYWYRQDPGQGLRLIYYSQIVNDFQKGDIAEGYSVSREKKESFPLTVTSAQKNPTAFYLCASTGITNEKLFFGSGTQLSVL.

This rearrangement joins TRBV6-1 to TRBJ1-5; no clear D gene. This CDR3 contains 15 residues. The V end was cut by 3 bases, the J end by 1 base, with 10 bases between. Germline V gene data show CDR1 as MNHNS and CDR2 as SASEGT. CDR3 in DNA: TGTGCCAGCAGTGAGCCCACTGTGAGCAATCAGCCCCAGCATTTT. As protein: CASSEPTVSNQPQHF.

The genes are TRBV5-4 and TRBJ2-5; D remains unclear. The V gene lost 4 bases and the J gene lost 5 bases, with 12 bases spanning the gap. The CDR3 has 13 residues. Germline loops: CDR1 SGHNT, CDR2 YYREEE (reference sequence). CDR3 bases: TGTGCCAGCAGCCTGGATAGGGATGAGACCCAGTACTTC. Its protein product is CASSLDRDETQYF. Full variable domain (rest looked up from reference TRBV5-4 and TRBJ2-5): ETGVTQSPTHLIKTRGQQVTLRCSSQSGHNTVSWYQQALGQGPQFIFQYYREEENGRGNFPPRFSGLQFPNYSSELNVNALELDDSALYLCASSLDRDETQYFGPGTRLLVL.

V gene TRBV5-6 combines with J gene TRBJ1-2; D might be TRBD1 (6 bases). CDR3 size: 13 residues. The germline V gene has CDR1 SGHDT and CDR2 YYEEEE. V was shortened by 5 bases and J by 7 bases, with 15 bases between the two germline ends. CDR3 protein: CASSQRGRGGYTF. The CDR3 nucleotides read TGTGCCAGCAGTCAGCGGGGGCGTGGTGGCTACACCTTC.

J is TRBJ1-2 and V is TRBV5-4; 9 bases map to TRBD1. The CDR3 is 14 residues long. With 2 bases clipped from V and 7 bases from J, the junction kept 6 bases outside the gene matches. The V gene's germline CDR1 is SGHNT and CDR2 YYREEE (reference sequence). CDR3 sequence: CASSFEQGARGYTF. CDR3 nucleotides: TGTGCCAGCAGCTTTGAACAGGGGGCCCGTGGCTACACCTTC.

This rearrangement joins TRBV27 to TRBJ2-7; TRBD1 or TRBD2 may be the D gene (5 bases each). Trimming removed 2 bases from V and 2 bases from J, with 7 bases in between. The CDR3 has 13 amino acids. The germline CDR1 and CDR2 sequences are MNHEY and SMNVEV (reference sequence). The CDR3 DNA sequence: TGTGCCAGCAGTTTAAGGGGAGCCTACGAGCAGTACTTC. Translation: CASSLRGAYEQYF.

V is TRBV3-1 (or the pseudogene TRBV3-2) and J is TRBJ2-7, with 7 nucleotides matching TRBD1. Germline CDR1 LGHDT, CDR2 YNNKEL (reference sequence). This CDR3 contains 15 residues. Germline trimming cut 0 bases from V and 3 bases from J; bases unmatched to any gene: 5. The CDR3 DNA follows: TGTGCCAGCAGCCAAGATTATCAGGGGGTCTACGAGCAGTACTTC. Translated: CASSQDYQGVYEQYF.

CDR3 bases: TGTGCCACCAGCCCGCTCACACTCGGGAGGGCTTTCTTT. This gives the protein CATSPLTLGRAFF. This chain connects TRBV15 to TRBJ1-1; no reliable D call. Germline assignment: CDR1 LNHNV and CDR2 YYDKDF (reference sequence). This CDR3 spans 13 amino acids. V lost 5 bases and J lost 11, with 18 bases in between.

The CDR3 DNA sequence: TGTGCCAGCAGCGTAGGGGGACAGGGTGGCTACACCTTC. It yields the protein CASSVGGQGGYTF. The V call is TRBV9, the J call TRBJ1-2; 9 nucleotides line up with TRBD1. Germline assignment: CDR1 SGDLS and CDR2 YYNGEE. The CDR3 runs to 13 residues. J gave up 7 bases and V 0 bases, and 1 base lay outside the gene matches.

The chain has TRBV27 and TRBJ1-2; weak D call: TRBD1 (5 bases). V lost 5 bases and J lost 4, with 14 bases in between. The germline CDR1 and CDR2 sequences are MNHEY and SMNVEV (reference sequence). CDR3 length equals 14 residues. Written as DNA, the CDR3 is TGTGCCAGCAGTCCATCGAGACAGACCTATGGCTACACCTTC. Its protein is CASSPSRQTYGYTF.

The chain employs TRBV6-2 or TRBV6-3 and TRBJ1-2; 9 nucleotides match TRBD1. V lost 3 bases to trimming and J lost 8 bases; unmatched junction nucleotides: 1. The CDR3 has 12 amino acids. Per the germline V gene, CDR1 is MNHEY and CDR2 is SVGEGT. The CDR3 DNA reads as TGTGCCAGCAGTTATACAGGGGGCGGCTACACCTTC. It is translated as CASSYTGGGYTF.

The chain has TRBV5-1 and TRBJ1-2, with unresolved D. The germline V gene has CDR1 SGHRS and CDR2 YFSETQ. The germline V and J ends were trimmed by 0 bases and 4 bases, with 7 bases remaining between them. CDR3 length: 13 amino acids. DNA for the CDR3: TGCGCCAGCAGCTTGGGGGGTGCCTATGGCTACACCTTC. Translation gives CASSLGGAYGYTF. The full variable domain, rest sourced from reference TRBV5-1 and TRBJ1-2, is KAGVTQTPRYLIKTRGQQVTLSCSPISGHRSVSWYQQTPGQGLQFLFEYFSETQRNKGNFPGRFSGRQFSNSRSEMNVSTLELGDSALYLCASSLGGAYGYTFGSGTRLTVV.

The rearrangement uses TRBV14 and TRBJ2-2; 8 bases match TRBD1. V lost 1 base and J lost 4; bases outside the gene matches: 5. The CDR3 is 16 amino acids. The germline V gene encodes CDR1 SGHDN and CDR2 FVKESK. CDR3 nucleotide sequence: TGTGCCAGCAGCCAAGCAACAGGGGGTATCACCGGGGAGCTGTTTTTT. Amino acids: CASSQATGGITGELFF.

This chain links TRBV5-5 with TRBJ1-4, with unresolved D. Germline loops: CDR1 SGHKS, CDR2 YYEKEE (reference sequence). Trimming took 2 bases from V and 5 from J, leaving 13 bases between them. The CDR3 has 15 amino acids. In DNA, the CDR3 is TGTGCCAGCAGCTTTAGCCCTCGCGGAAATGAAAAACTGTTTTTT. Protein: CASSFSPRGNEKLFF.

The chain is built from TRBV10-3 and TRBJ2-3, with TRBD2 matching over 7 bases. Germline V gene lookup returns CDR1 ENHRY and CDR2 SYGVKD. The CDR3 loop spans 14 amino acids. The trim removed 6 bases at V and 0 bases at J, leaving 3 bases unmatched. The CDR3 bases are TGTGCCATCAGCGCGGGAGTCAGCACAGATACGCAGTATTTT. Translating it yields CAISAGVSTDTQYF.

There are a few counts of this clone. The CDR3 DNA is TGTGCCAGCAGCTCAATGAGCGGGGGGGGTAGGCAGTACTTC. This encodes CASSSMSGGGRQYF. The chain carries TRBV11-2 and TRBJ2-7, with 10 bases matching TRBD2. The length of the CDR3 is 14 residues. Trimming took 4 bases from V and 9 from J; bases not matched to a gene: 9. Germline CDR1 is SGHAT and CDR2 is FQNNGV.

CDR3 amino acids: CASSEVRSEGEQYF. The CDR3 DNA follows: TGTGCCAGCAGTGAAGTGAGGAGCGAGGGCGAGCAGTACTTC. The J gene is TRBJ2-7, the V gene TRBV2; possibly TRBD2 for D (5 bases). The V gene's germline CDR1 is SNHLY and CDR2 FYNNEI. The V gene lost 1 base and the J gene lost 6 bases, with 13 bases spanning the gap. CDR3 length: 14 amino acids.

This clone appeared once. The rearrangement uses TRBV18 and TRBJ1-5; 9 bases align to TRBD1. Germline assignment: CDR1 KGHSH and CDR2 LQKENI. CDR3 size: 15 residues. V gave up 4 bases and J gave up 1 base; unmatched junction bases: 2. The CDR3 coding sequence is TGTGCCAGCTCACGGGACAGGGTGAGCAATCAGCCCCAGCATTTT. Its translation is CASSRDRVSNQPQHF.